These T cell receptor beta chains were read from a single sample in a study of a mutant IDH1 vaccine in newly diagnosed glioma. Clones were sequenced by immunoSEQ multiplex PCR, and TCRdb holds only the in-frame ones, with some missing. The table has about 60,000 clones, approximately 80% seen once. Antigens of these TCRs are unknown. This specimen consisted of PBMCs, obtained from a glioma patient whose treatment included an IDH1 peptide vaccine. All receptors derive from a man aged 30 to 45 with glioma. CDR3s leave out the opening cysteine and the closing phenylalanine or tryptophan.

TRBV10-3	TRBJ2-2	AISASPNTGELF
TRBV18	TRBJ1-1	ASSSAQLNTEAF
TRBV19	TRBJ2-2	ASSIGTLNTGELF
TRBV5-1	TRBJ2-1	ASSLEPQEQF
TRBV5-1	TRBJ1-2	ASSLMATGVYGYT
TRBV2	TRBJ1-4	ASSEIGQYRLF
TRBV11-2	TRBJ2-3	ASSYQGARTDTQY
TRBV29-1	TRBJ2-7	SGYWGPTYEQY
TRBV19	TRBJ1-1	ASSWTDSPTEAF
TRBV28	TRBJ1-2	ASDKPRGTGNYGYT
TRBV7-8	TRBJ2-2	AGGRGGLTGELF
TRBV30	TRBJ1-6	AWSVTGGNSPLH
TRBV10-2	TRBJ2-7	ATGDSKYEQY